The clone carrying this T cell receptor (beta chain) occurred a few times. What it binds is unknown. In alopecia areata patients, both lesional scalp punch biopsies and peripheral blood were collected. This sample was taken from a study of CD8+ T cells in alopecia areata. Study-wide background: Treated patients took oral tofacitinib at 5 to 10 mg twice daily. Findings and caveats of the study: Possibly as an HLA-related effect, TCR sharing across patients appeared less clear than in mice. Especially in alopecia totalis/universalis, lesional scalp showed greater clonality than normal scalp did.

RNA, once extracted, was reverse transcribed into cDNA for use as the sequencing template. The method was immunoSEQ multiplex PCR; TCRdb's version includes in-frame clones alone and lacks a portion of them. The table has fewer than 150,000 clones, approximately 53% seen once. This CDR3 region has 13 residues. V was cut by 0 bases and J by 4 bases, with 7 bases left in between. In germline, CDR1 is SGDLS, CDR2 YYNGEE. The sample was CD4+ T cells sorted from blood, taken at week 0. V gene TRBV9 combines with J gene TRBJ1-1, with D maybe TRBD1 (5 bases). This TCR came from a human donor with alopecia areata. In nucleotides, the CDR3 is TGTGCCAGCAGCGTAGACGGGGGCACTGAAGCTTTCTTT. Its protein is CASSVDGGTEAFF.